These T cell receptor beta chains were read from a single sample in a study of cytomegalovirus exposure and HLA in healthy donors. Using immunoSEQ multiplex PCR, the repertoire was profiled, and TCRdb retains in-frame clones only, with some absent. The sample holds around 190,000 clones, roughly 85% seen once. What was sequenced was PBMCs. The receptors were gathered from a woman in her thirties or forties in good health and CMV-seronegative. Each CDR3 is given with its conserved first and last residue. The D gene is left open where the match is weak. Clone size is not always given. Where it is, it says once, few, many or a class for expanded clones.

>once|-|TRBV27|TRBJ2-7
TGTGCCAGCAGTTGGGACGGGAGCGGCTCCTACGAGCAGTACTTC
CASSWDGSGSYEQYF
>-|TRBD1|TRBV5-4|TRBJ2-3
TGTGCCAGCACCGGGACAGAGCCAGATACGCAGTATTTT
CASTGTEPDTQYF
>-|-|TRBV5-8|TRBJ1-2
TGTGCCAGCAGCTTAGTCGGAGGGCTGGGCGGCTACACCTTC
CASSLVGGLGGYTF
>once|TRBD1|TRBV5-8|TRBJ2-3
TGTGCCAGCAGCTTTCTCATTACCCCACAGGGGGAGTTGGTCACAGATACGCAGTATTTT
CASSFLITPQGELVTDTQYF
>-|TRBD1|TRBV18|TRBJ1-2
TGTGCCAGCTCCCTTGACAGGGGGAATTCTAACTATGGCTACACCTTC
CASSLDRGNSNYGYTF
>-|TRBD2|TRBV2|TRBJ2-2
TGTGCCAGCAGTGAAGCCCCTGGGGGAGGGCTCACCGGGGAGCTGTTTTTT
CASSEAPGGGLTGELFF
>-|TRBD2|TRBV5-1|TRBJ2-5
TGCGCCAGCAGCTTGTACGGGCTAGCGGGTCTTGAGACCCAGTACTTC
CASSLYGLAGLETQYF
>-|TRBD1|TRBV19|TRBJ2-2
TGTGCCAGTAGTATAGGGACAGGGAGGACCGGGGAGCTGTTTTTT
CASSIGTGRTGELFF
>-|-|TRBV30|TRBJ2-2
TGTGCCTGGAGTCGAGATATAACCGGGGAGCTGTTTTTT
CAWSRDITGELFF
>-|TRBD1|TRBV11-3|TRBJ2-1
TGTGCCAGCAGCTTAGGACAGGGTCTGGGTGAGCAGTTCTTC
CASSLGQGLGEQFF
>-|-|TRBV19|TRBJ1-5
TGTGCCAGTAGTCATACAGGGAGCAATCAGCCCCAGCATTTT
CASSHTGSNQPQHF
>-|-|TRBV7-2|TRBJ2-5
TGTGCCAGCAGGCGCCTACCGGGGTACCAAGAGACCCAGTACTTC
CASRRLPGYQETQYF
>-|TRBD2|TRBV7-9|TRBJ2-3
TGTGCCAGCAGCTTCCCCACTCAGCGGGAGACGTTAGCAGATACGCAGTATTTT
CASSFPTQRETLADTQYF
>-|-|TRBV7-9|TRBJ2-4
TGTGCCAGCAGCTCGGAGGGGTCAAAAAACATTCAGTACTTC
CASSSEGSKNIQYF
>-|TRBD2|TRBV4-1|TRBJ2-2
TGCGCCAGCAGCCAAGTTACTAGCGGGGGTTTCCGCGGGGAGCTGTTTTTT
CASSQVTSGGFRGELFF
>-|-|TRBV5-1|TRBJ1-6
TGCGCCAGCAGCTGGACTTCAGGCTATTCACCCCTCCACTTT
CASSWTSGYSPLHF
>once|-|TRBV25-1|TRBJ2-3
TGTGCCAGCAGTTCACGGGGGACGTTGACAGCGGCAGATACGCAGTATTTT
CASSSRGTLTAADTQYF
>once|-|TRBV7-9|TRBJ2-7
TGTGCCAGCAGCTCCCCCGGGAGCCCCTACGAGCAGTACTTC
CASSSPGSPYEQYF
>-|-|TRBV19|TRBJ2-7
TGTGCCAGTAGTAGGACACCCATACGTGGCGAGCAGTACTTC
CASSRTPIRGEQYF
>-|TRBD1|TRBV6-6|TRBJ1-5
TGTGCCAGCAGCCTGACAGGGGGGAAAGTTCAGCCCCAGCATTTT
CASSLTGGKVQPQHF
>-|TRBD2|TRBV30|TRBJ2-6
TGTGCCAGTACTAGCGGGTACTCTGGGGCCAACGTCCTGACTTTC
CASTSGYSGANVLTF
>-|TRBD1|TRBV23-1|TRBJ1-3
TGCGCCAGCAGTTCAGGGGGATCTGGAAACACCATATATTTT
CASSSGGSGNTIYF
>-|-|TRBV5-4|TRBJ1-4
TGTGCCAGCAGCTTGGGTCGTGAAAAACTGTTTTTT
CASSLGREKLFF
>-|-|TRBV19|TRBJ1-4
TGTGCCAGTAGTGCCCACAGGGATGAAAAACTGTTTTTT
CASSAHRDEKLFF
>-|TRBD1|TRBV10-3|TRBJ1-2
TGTGCCATCCAGGGGGCGTATGGCGGCTACACCTTC
CAIQGAYGGYTF
>-|-|TRBV5-6|TRBJ1-1
TGTGCCAGCAGCCCAAAACTATTAGCAGGGTCCACTGAAGCTTTCTTT
CASSPKLLAGSTEAFF
>-|-|TRBV9|TRBJ2-3
TGTGCCAGCAGCATCACTAAGGATACGCAGTATTTT
CASSITKDTQYF
>-|-|TRBV18|TRBJ2-3
TGTGCCAGCTCACCAACGAGTTTAACAGATACGCAGTATTTT
CASSPTSLTDTQYF
>-|-|TRBV29-1|TRBJ2-5
TGCAGCGTTGGTGGAGCTGTGGGAGAGACCCAGTACTTC
CSVGGAVGETQYF
>-|-|TRBV7-2|TRBJ1-4
TGTGCCAGCAGCTTAATGGCAGCTAATGAAAAACTGTTTTTT
CASSLMAANEKLFF
>once|TRBD2|TRBV9|TRBJ2-7
TGTGCCAGCAGCGTAGATGGCGGGAGAGCGGGCTACGAGCAGTACTTC
CASSVDGGRAGYEQYF
>few|-|TRBV5-6|TRBJ1-2
TGTGCCAGCAGCCTGGACCGCGCTAACTATGGCTACACCTTC
CASSLDRANYGYTF
>-|-|TRBV5-1|TRBJ2-3
TGCGCCAGCAGCTTGGGCGGATTCACAGATACGCAGTATTTT
CASSLGGFTDTQYF
>-|TRBD1|TRBV6-1|TRBJ1-1
TGTGCCAGCAGCCTGACAGGGGACACTGAAGCTTTCTTT
CASSLTGDTEAFF
>-|-|TRBV14|TRBJ1-6
TGTGCCAGCAGCCCCACGGGTGGCCATAATTCACCCCTCCACTTT
CASSPTGGHNSPLHF
>-|-|TRBV9|TRBJ1-1
TGTGCCAGCAGCGGCAGGGTCACGAACACTGAAGCTTTCTTT
CASSGRVTNTEAFF
>-|-|TRBV18|TRBJ1-1
TGTGCCAGCTCACCTTTGAGGGTAGGGAACACTGAAGCTTTCTTT
CASSPLRVGNTEAFF
>-|-|TRBV6-4|TRBJ2-7
TGTGCCAGCAGTGGCCCATGGACAGACCGTCGACTCGAGCAGTACTTC
CASSGPWTDRRLEQYF
>-|TRBD1|TRBV11-1|TRBJ2-1
TGTGCCAGCAGCTTCGGACAGGGAGCCTACAATGAGCAGTTCTTC
CASSFGQGAYNEQFF
>-|TRBD1|TRBV5-1|TRBJ1-1
TGCGCCAGCAGCCTGATACCGGGACAGCGAAATGAAGCTTTCTTT
CASSLIPGQRNEAFF
>-|TRBD1|TRBV27|TRBJ2-7
TGTGCCAGCAGCCGAGGACAGGGGGAGTACTTC
CASSRGQGEYF
>-|-|TRBV4-1|TRBJ1-5
TGCGCCAGCAGCCTATTACAGGGAAATCAGCCCCAGCATTTT
CASSLLQGNQPQHF
>-|-|TRBV30|TRBJ2-7
TGTGCCTGGAGTCCCGGGACACCTAATACCTACGAGCAGTACTTC
CAWSPGTPNTYEQYF
>-|-|TRBV7-2|TRBJ1-1
TGTGCCAGCAGCTTCTCGAACACTGAAGCTTTCTTT
CASSFSNTEAFF
>few|-|TRBV7-6|TRBJ1-1
TGTGCCAGCAGCTTGCGCGGGAACACTGAAGCTTTCTTT
CASSLRGNTEAFF
>-|-|TRBV9|TRBJ2-1
TGTGCCAGCAGCGCCCTAAACCGGGATGAGCAGTTCTTC
CASSALNRDEQFF